One T cell receptor beta chain is described in this entry. What it recognizes is unknown. The data are from a study of cytomegalovirus exposure and HLA in healthy donors. Study-wide results and caveats: In vitro, three CMV-associated chains proved specific for CMV antigens.

It was healthy bone marrow donors who served as donors. Donors showed nominal health when sampled, although they likely had unrecorded immune exposures. The CDR3 spans 12 residues. V shed 4 bases, J shed 7 bases, and the junction held 2 bases outside the gene matches. The germline CDR1 and CDR2 sequences are SNHLY and FYNNEI. PCR amplification relied on 60 Vbeta primers (plus 13 Jbeta primers). The method was immunoSEQ multiplex PCR; TCRdb's version includes in-frame clones alone and lacks a portion of them. The sample lists approximately 60,000 clones; roughly 80% were seen once. Source material: PBMCs. The sequence derives from a man aged 35-49 years in good health and CMV-seronegative. The chain couples TRBV2 to TRBJ1-1; the match to TRBD1 covers 8 bases. CDR3 bases: TGTGCCAGCAGTGGGGACAGGTATGAAGCTTTCTTT. It yields the protein CASSGDRYEAFF.